These 23 T cell receptor beta chains share one sample of origin, sequenced in a study of cytomegalovirus exposure and HLA in healthy donors. PCR primers comprised 60 Vbeta and 13 Jbeta primers. Here immunoSEQ multiplex PCR was the method, and the copy in TCRdb shows in-frame clones only, minus some. The sample contains over 150,000 clones, 65% to 85% of which appear only once. The sequenced sample was PBMCs. Source of these receptors: a woman younger than 45 in good health and CMV-seronegative.

The chain joins TRBV27 to TRBJ2-7; D remains ambiguous. V dropped 1 base and J dropped 4 bases, with 8 bases sitting between them. Germline lookup yields CDR1 MNHEY and CDR2 SMNVEV (reference sequence). The CDR3 spans 13 residues. This CDR3 reads CASSLYRAYEQYF. The CDR3 coding sequence is TGTGCCAGCAGTTTATACAGAGCTTACGAGCAGTACTTC.

V gene TRBV6-1 combines with J gene TRBJ2-7, with TRBD1 as a possible D gene (6 bases). The V gene's germline CDR1 is MNHNS and CDR2 SASEGT. With 6 bases removed from V and 3 bases from J, the gap between germline ends came to 18 bases. This CDR3 spans 15 amino acids. The DNA of the CDR3 is TGTGCCAGCAGCTACCGGACAGAACGAAACTACGAGCAGTACTTC. This gives the protein CASSYRTERNYEQYF.

The chain combines TRBV7-2 with TRBJ1-5; no clear D gene. V was trimmed by 4 bases and J by 7 bases, leaving 14 bases between them. The germline CDR1 and CDR2 sequences are SGHTA and FQGNSA. The CDR3 totals 14 residues. The CDR3, as DNA: TGTGCCAGCAGCTCCGGTCCAGCGGGGCAGCCCCAGCATTTT. Protein product: CASSSGPAGQPQHF.

The V call is TRBV2, the J call TRBJ1-1; tentative D call: TRBD1 (6 bases). CDR1 and CDR2 from the germline V gene are SNHLY and FYNNEI. The V and J ends lost 3 bases and 5 bases respectively, with 7 bases between them. The CDR3 spans 12 residues. CDR3 sequence: CASSERGTEAFF. CDR3 coding DNA: TGTGCCAGCAGTGAGAGGGGGACTGAAGCTTTCTTT.

This clone has only one observation. The chain employs TRBV4-1 and TRBJ2-3; 14 positions agree with TRBD2. Germline V gene data show CDR1 as MGHRA and CDR2 as YSYEKL. The CDR3 has 17 amino acids. The trim removed 3 bases at V and 4 bases at J, leaving 6 bases unmatched. The CDR3 here is CASSQRGLAGGSDTQYF. CDR3 nucleotide sequence: TGCGCCAGCAGCCAGCGAGGACTAGCGGGAGGCTCAGATACGCAGTATTTT.

The chain employs TRBV27 and TRBJ2-7; 7 bases line up with TRBD2. This CDR3 is built from 15 residues. Germline CDR1 and CDR2: MNHEY and SMNVEV (reference sequence). V dropped 5 bases and J dropped 2; count of bases not matched to a gene: 9. The CDR3 protein is CASSPLGGNTYEQYF. Written as DNA, the CDR3 is TGTGCCAGCAGTCCCCTGGGAGGGAATACCTACGAGCAGTACTTC.

The V gene is TRBV4-1, the J gene TRBJ2-7, with a possible D match to TRBD2 (5 bases). V lost 3 bases and J 3 bases, leaving 15 bases between the germline ends. Per the germline V gene, CDR1 is MGHRA and CDR2 is YSYEKL. This CDR3 comprises 15 residues. The CDR3 region has the DNA TGCGCCAGCAGCCACCCGATTCGAGGGAGCTACGAGCAGTACTTC. Translating gives CASSHPIRGSYEQYF.

This clone has a single count. The chain combines TRBV5-6 with TRBJ1-5; no definite D call. Germline CDR1 SGHDT, CDR2 YYEEEE. The CDR3 extends over 12 amino acids. Between the trimmed V and J ends, which lost 0 bases and 6 bases, there was a span of 4 bases. In DNA, the CDR3 is TGTGCCAGCAGCTTGGCCGGTCAGCCCCAGCATTTT. Translated, it gives CASSLAGQPQHF.

This chain connects TRBV7-8 to TRBJ1-5, with unresolved D. This CDR3 is 15 amino acids long. Trimming cost V 5 bases and J 2 bases, with 13 bases left between them. Germline V gene lookup returns CDR1 SGHVS and CDR2 FQNEAQ. CDR3 nucleotides: TGTGCCAGCAGCATAAGGAGGATTGGCAATCAGCCCCAGCATTTT. Its protein product is CASSIRRIGNQPQHF.

This chain uses TRBV27 with TRBJ2-6; maybe TRBD1 (5 bases). Germline V gene data show CDR1 as MNHEY and CDR2 as SMNVEV (reference sequence). V dropped 6 bases and J dropped 0 bases, with 12 bases sitting between them. This CDR3 is built from 16 residues. CDR3 DNA sequence: TGTGCCAGCAGGCGACAGAGTTACTCTGGGGCCAACGTCCTGACTTTC. It is translated as CASRRQSYSGANVLTF. The full variable domain, its missing parts supplied by reference TRBV27 and TRBJ2-6, is EAQVTQNPRYLITVTGKKLTVTCSQNMNHEYMSWYRQDPGLGLRQIYYSMNVEVTDKGDVPEGYKVSRKEKRNFPLILESPSPNQTSLYFCASRRQSYSGANVLTFGAGSRLTVL.

The chain is built from TRBV12-5 and TRBJ1-1, with a tentative D call TRBD1 (5 bases). There are 16 residues in the CDR3. Trimming stripped 4 bases from V and 7 bases from J, with 22 bases between. The V gene's germline CDR1 is LGHNT and CDR2 FRNRAP. For the CDR3, the DNA is TGTGCTAGTGGTTCCTCAGGGCTTGTTGGTTCGGGTGAAGCTTTCTTT. Translation gives CASGSSGLVGSGEAFF.

The chain couples TRBV11-3 to TRBJ2-4, with D possibly being TRBD1 (6 bases). V dropped 7 bases and J dropped 0 bases, with 19 bases sitting between them. Per germline, CDR1 SGHNT and CDR2 YENEEA. There are 17 residues in the CDR3. The CDR3 nucleotides are TGTGCCAGCATCCCCACAGGGTGCTATGGAGCCAAAAACATTCAGTACTTC. Its protein product is CASIPTGCYGAKNIQYF.

CDR3 bases: TGTGCCAGCAGCTTAGCGGCTAGTAGGGATACGCAGTATTTT. Translated: CASSLAASRDTQYF. V is TRBV11-3 and J is TRBJ2-3; D is unclear. This CDR3 contains 14 residues. In germline, CDR1 is SGHNT, CDR2 YENEEA. V lost 1 base and J lost 6, with 11 bases in between.

The rearrangement joins TRBV28 to TRBJ2-7; a weak D match, TRBD1 (5 bases). The CDR3 is 16 residues long. V was trimmed by 1 base and J by 1 base, leaving 14 bases between them. CDR1 is MDHEN and CDR2 is SYDVKM in the germline V gene. CDR3 coding DNA: TGTGCCAGCAGTTTATTTGAAACAGGACATTCCTACGAGCAGTACTTC. Encoded protein: CASSLFETGHSYEQYF.

In the case of this clone: The sample contains more than one DNA sequence encoding this CDR3. This chain joins TRBV7-9 and TRBJ2-3, with D possibly matching TRBD1 (6 bases). V lost 3 bases to trimming and J lost 5 bases, with 9 bases between them. The CDR3 length is 13 residues. From germline, CDR1 is SEHNR and CDR2 FQNEAQ (reference sequence). CDR3 sequence reads: CASSLAGVDTQYF. The CDR3 nucleotides are TGTGCCAGCAGCTTGGCAGGGGTAGATACGCAGTATTTT.

This rearrangement joins TRBV18 to TRBJ1-5, with 7 bases that match TRBD1. CDR3 length: 15 residues. Per the germline V gene, CDR1 is KGHSH and CDR2 is LQKENI. J was trimmed by 2 bases and V by 2 bases; bases with no gene match: 3. CDR3 sequence: CASSPNQGGNQPQHF. The CDR3, as DNA: TGTGCCAGCTCACCAAATCAGGGGGGCAATCAGCCCCAGCATTTT.

As regards this clone: Its ends do not fully match the called genes, so a read error is possible. V usage is TRBV7-9 and J usage is TRBJ2-6; D is undetermined. The CDR3 runs to 14 residues. In germline, CDR1 is SEHNR, CDR2 FQNEAQ (reference sequence). The CDR3 region has the DNA TGTTCCAGCAGCCGCTTCCTAGGGGCCAACGTCCTGACTTTC. Protein: CSSSRFLGANVLTF.

The CDR3 here is CASSDWRYAYEQYF. As DNA, the CDR3 is TGTGCCAGCAGTGATTGGAGATATGCCTACGAGCAGTACTTC. This chain links TRBV2 with TRBJ2-7, with unresolved D. The CDR3 is made up of 14 amino acids. Trimming left V 3 bases short and J 2 bases short, with 11 bases between. Germline values: CDR1 SNHLY, CDR2 FYNNEI.

The chain recombines TRBV7-2 with TRBJ2-7; 11 bases line up with TRBD1. V lost 3 bases and J lost 2; bases outside the gene matches: 3. The CDR3 sequence is 15 residues long. From germline, CDR1 is SGHTA and CDR2 FQGNSA. CDR3 in DNA: TGTGCCAGCAGCTTCGCGGGACAGGGGGCCTACGAGCAGTACTTC. Residues: CASSFAGQGAYEQYF.

The chain links TRBV9 to TRBJ2-3; D uncertain. V was clipped by 6 bases and J by 2 bases, with 13 bases between them. The CDR3 covers 14 residues. CDR1 and CDR2 from the germline V gene are SGDLS and YYNGEE. CDR3 bases: TGTGCCAGCACCCTTTCGCTGGCCACAGATACGCAGTATTTT. It codes for CASTLSLATDTQYF.

V and J are TRBV27 and TRBJ2-7, with 7 bases lining up with TRBD1. Trimming at V came to 3 bases and at J to 4 bases, leaving 3 bases not matched to a gene. CDR3 length: 13 residues. The germline V gene has CDR1 MNHEY and CDR2 SMNVEV (reference sequence). The CDR3 loop is CASSLKGAYEQYF. The CDR3 DNA reads TGTGCCAGCAGTTTGAAGGGGGCGTACGAGCAGTACTTC.

The chain is built from TRBV10-3 and TRBJ2-7; D possibly corresponds to TRBD1 (6 bases). The germline V and J ends were trimmed by 4 bases and 6 bases, with 13 bases remaining between them. CDR3 length: 13 amino acids. Germline lookup yields CDR1 ENHRY and CDR2 SYGVKD. The CDR3 coding sequence is TGTGCCATCAGTGGGAGACAGGCCGTCGAGCAGTACTTC. This translates into CAISGRQAVEQYF.

The genes are TRBV5-1 and TRBJ2-2, with a possible D match to TRBD1 (6 bases). The CDR3 covers 16 residues. Trimming removed 2 bases at V and 3 bases at J, with 14 bases between. Germline V gene lookup returns CDR1 SGHRS and CDR2 YFSETQ. The CDR3 loop is CASSFLGRQDTGELFF. CDR3 coding DNA: TGCGCCAGCAGCTTCTTGGGACGACAGGACACCGGGGAGCTGTTTTTT.